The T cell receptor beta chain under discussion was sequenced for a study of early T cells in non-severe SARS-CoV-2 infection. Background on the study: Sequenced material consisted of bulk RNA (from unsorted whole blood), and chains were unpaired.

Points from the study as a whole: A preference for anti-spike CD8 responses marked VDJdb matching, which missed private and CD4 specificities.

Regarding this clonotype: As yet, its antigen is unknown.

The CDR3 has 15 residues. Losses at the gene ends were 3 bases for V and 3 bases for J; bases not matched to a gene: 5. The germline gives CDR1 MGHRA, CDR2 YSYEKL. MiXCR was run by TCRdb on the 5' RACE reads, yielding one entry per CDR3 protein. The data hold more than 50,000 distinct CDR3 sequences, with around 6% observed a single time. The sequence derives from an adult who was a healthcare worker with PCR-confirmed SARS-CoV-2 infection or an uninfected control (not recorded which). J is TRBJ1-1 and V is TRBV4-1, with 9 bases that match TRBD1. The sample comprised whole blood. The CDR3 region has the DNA TGCGCCAGCAGCCAGGGGACAGGGTCGGACACTGAAGCTTTCTTT. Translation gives CASSQGTGSDTEAFF.